This TCR beta chain was identified during a study of blood T cell repertoires in COVID-19 (TCRdb year 2020). Study-wide context: Samples covering the acute and convalescent phases of COVID-19 were provided by collaborators in the United States, Italy and Spain. The prospective study material was composed of cDNA or gDNA derived from T cells, B-cell-depleted T cells, or PBMCs. Subjects who had been exposed to COVID-19, were actively infected with it, or had recovered from it provided the deeply sampled blood TCRbeta repertoires that made up the dataset. The repertoires were released in a freely available public database intended as a resource for research on the immune response to SARS-CoV-2. Samples were obtained from the ongoing ImmuneRACE study (first 160 participants) and from about 1,300 subjects provided by 6 global collaborators. Sample metadata almost always included a de-identified subject ID, COVID-19 status, age in years and sex. HLA class I and class II types, where available, came from metadata supplied by the sample provider rather than from assay-based typing.

The study at large found these results: Clinical and demographic metadata were provided uncurated, with the amount varying by source and participant.

With regard to this clone: This receptor's antigen is unknown. No much larger clone exists at a distance of one base, and base qualities are not known.

The immunoSEQ Assay, a bias-controlled multiplex PCR, was used to amplify TCRbeta CDR3 regions from genomic DNA. Under the source paper's analysis protocol: Within the assay, amplification of reference gene primers was used to estimate how many nucleated cells each sample contained. Sequence reads were collapsed and filtered to measure the absolute abundance of every unique TCRbeta CDR3 rearrangement. For each sample, productive Simpson clonality was calculated as the square root of Simpson's diversity index across productive rearrangements. TCRdb's version of the immuneACCESS table is confined to in-frame rearrangements and falls short of the full clone set. An unresolved V gene accounts for under half of the shortfall where checked; the remainder is of unknown origin. V and J calls and clone size follow that table, whereas D and trimming were derived from the DNA. This sample gives 150,000 to 200,000 clones in total; approximately 85% of them show up just once. The top ten clones comprise approximately 8.9% of the sample.

Collaborating institutions collected whole blood in K2EDTA tubes following their own protocols. For TCRbeta analysis, collaborators shipped samples in one of three forms: frozen whole blood, isolated PBMCs, or DNA extracted from either of those sample types. Reading the germline V gene gives CDR1 MNHEY and CDR2 SVGAGI. V lost 5 bases and J lost 7 bases, and the count of bases not matched to a germline gene is 6. The CDR3, cysteine through valine, is 13 amino acids long. Only CDR3 DNA is held: 39 bases, read in frame from base 1. Rearrangement joined TRBV6-5 to TRBJ2-7, with 9 central nucleotides matching TRBD1. Sequenced material: peripheral blood. The sequence came from a woman aged 55-75 years with acute or convalescent COVID-19. The CDR3 amino acid sequence is: CASSLQGAGEQYV. At the DNA level, the sequence is TGTGCCAGCAGTCTACAGGGGGCCGGGGAGCAGTACGTC.